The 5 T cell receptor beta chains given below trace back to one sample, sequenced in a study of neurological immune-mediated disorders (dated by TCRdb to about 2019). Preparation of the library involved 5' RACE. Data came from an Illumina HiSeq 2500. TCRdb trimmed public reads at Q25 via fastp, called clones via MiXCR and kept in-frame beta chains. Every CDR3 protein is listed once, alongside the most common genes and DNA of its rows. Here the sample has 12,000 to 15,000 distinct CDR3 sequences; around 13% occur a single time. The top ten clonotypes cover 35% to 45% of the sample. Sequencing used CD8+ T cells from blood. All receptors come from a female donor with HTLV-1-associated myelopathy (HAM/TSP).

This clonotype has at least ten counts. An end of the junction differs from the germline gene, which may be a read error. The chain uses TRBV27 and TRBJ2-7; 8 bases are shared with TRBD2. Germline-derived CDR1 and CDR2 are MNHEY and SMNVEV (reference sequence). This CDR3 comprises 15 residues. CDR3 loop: CASSLVGRASHEQYF. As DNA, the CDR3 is TGTGCCAGCAGTTTGGTCGGGAGGGCCTCCCACGAGCAGTACTTC.

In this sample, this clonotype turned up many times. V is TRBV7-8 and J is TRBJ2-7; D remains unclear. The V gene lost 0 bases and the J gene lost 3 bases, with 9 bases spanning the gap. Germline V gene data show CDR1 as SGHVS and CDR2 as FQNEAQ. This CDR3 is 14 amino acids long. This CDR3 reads CASSLARSHYEQYF. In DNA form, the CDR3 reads TGTGCCAGCAGCTTAGCGCGGAGCCACTACGAGCAGTACTTC.

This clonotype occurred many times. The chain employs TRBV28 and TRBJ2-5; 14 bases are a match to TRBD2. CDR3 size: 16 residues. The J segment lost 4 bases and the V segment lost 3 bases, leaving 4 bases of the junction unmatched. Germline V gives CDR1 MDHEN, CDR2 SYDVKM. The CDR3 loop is CASSLTSGGAGETQYF. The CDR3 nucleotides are TGTGCCAGCAGTTTGACTAGCGGGGGGGCCGGAGAGACCCAGTACTTC.

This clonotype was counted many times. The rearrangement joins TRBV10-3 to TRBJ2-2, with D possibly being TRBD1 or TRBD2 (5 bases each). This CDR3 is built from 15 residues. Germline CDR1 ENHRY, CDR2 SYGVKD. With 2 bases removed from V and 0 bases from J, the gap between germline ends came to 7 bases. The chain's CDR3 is CAISEGGTNTGELFF. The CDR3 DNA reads TGTGCCATCAGTGAGGGGGGTACGAACACCGGGGAGCTGTTTTTT.

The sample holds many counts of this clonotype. Written as DNA, the CDR3 is TGTGCCAGCAGCACCGGGACTAGCGGGAGTTACGAGCAGTACTTC. Translated, it gives CASSTGTSGSYEQYF. This rearrangement joins TRBV7-9 to TRBJ2-7, with 14 bases matching TRBD2. The CDR3 contains 15 residues. V lost 5 bases and J lost 4; bases outside the gene matches: 4. CDR1 is SEHNR and CDR2 is FQNEAQ in the germline V gene (reference sequence). Based on the CDR3 plus reference TRBV7-9 and TRBJ2-7, the full variable domain is DTGVSQNPRHKITKRGQNVTFRCDPISEHNRLYWYRQTLGQGPEFLTYFQNEAQLEKSRLLSDRFSAERPKGSFSTLEIQRTEQGDSAMYLCASSTGTSGSYEQYFGPGTRLTVT.